The 12 T cell receptor beta chains listed next were all sequenced from one sample in a study of blood T cell repertoires in COVID-19. TCRdb's copy holds only in-frame clones and misses some; the assay was immunoSEQ multiplex PCR. This table holds about 90,000 clones, approximately 86% found once. Sequenced sample: peripheral blood. Receptors were obtained from a man older than 75 with active or convalescent COVID-19.

This CDR3 reads CAISSYNEQFF. In DNA, the CDR3 is TGTGCCATATCCTCCTACAATGAGCAGTTCTTC. The chain links TRBV6-4 to TRBJ2-1; D is unresolved. The CDR3 contains 11 residues. Germline lookup yields CDR1 MRHNA and CDR2 SNTAGT. V lost 10 bases and J 0 bases, leaving 4 bases between the germline ends.

This clone was observed a few times. The chain carries TRBV24-1 and TRBJ2-1; D not resolved. The V gene lost 1 base and the J gene lost 12 bases, with 9 bases spanning the gap. The germline V gene encodes CDR1 KGHDR and CDR2 SFDVKD. There are 12 residues in the CDR3. The CDR3, as DNA: TGTGCCACCAGTGATTTAATGGGCGCGCAGTTCTTC. Amino acids: CATSDLMGAQFF.

Notes on this clone: The junction differs from germline at one of its ends, possibly a read error. The gene calls are TRBV19 and TRBJ1-1; 10 nucleotides align to TRBD1. Germline assignment: CDR1 LNHDA and CDR2 SQIVND (reference sequence). This CDR3 is built from 13 residues. CDR3 loop: CASSPGQGGGRDF. The CDR3 region has the DNA TGTGCCAGTAGCCCCGGACAGGGGGGGGGCCGAGACTTT.

The chain recombines TRBV7-8 with TRBJ1-6, with 7 bases lining up with TRBD1. Germline CDR1 is SGHVS and CDR2 is FQNEAQ. Trimming cost V 5 bases and J 5 bases; bases outside gene matches: 6. The CDR3 sequence is 15 residues long. For the CDR3, the DNA is TGTGCCAGCAGCGCAGGACAGGCAGATAATTCACCCCTCCACTTT. Translating gives CASSAGQADNSPLHF.

The chain joins TRBV19 to TRBJ1-4; D is uncertain. V shed 6 bases and J shed 7 bases, with 12 bases lying between them. The V gene's germline CDR1 is LNHDA and CDR2 SQIVND (reference sequence). The CDR3 spans 13 residues. CDR3 DNA sequence: TGTGCCAGTAGCTCCCAGGTTGGTGAAAAACTGTTTTTT. Protein: CASSSQVGEKLFF.

The chain uses TRBV10-3 and TRBJ1-6, with D unclear. This CDR3 has 13 residues. Germline CDR1 reads ENHRY; CDR2 reads SYGVKD. With 7 bases removed from V and 8 bases from J, the gap between germline ends came to 12 bases. The CDR3 DNA follows: TGTGCCATCAATGGCCAGAGGGATTCACCCCTCCACTTT. Translating it yields CAINGQRDSPLHF.

The J gene is TRBJ1-4, the V gene TRBV4-3; TRBD1 matches 7 bases. Germline V gene sequence: CDR1 LGHNA, CDR2 YSLEER. The CDR3 has 15 amino acids. V was pared by 4 bases and J by 5 bases, with 7 bases of the junction left unmatched. The CDR3: CASSRTGTANEKLFF. Written as DNA, the CDR3 is TGCGCCAGCAGCCGAACCGGGACAGCGAATGAAAAACTGTTTTTT.

The chain has TRBV19 and TRBJ1-2, with 7 bases aligning to TRBD1. Losses at the gene ends were 3 bases for V and 5 bases for J; bases not matched to a gene: 9. CDR3 length: 15 residues. Germline-derived CDR1 and CDR2 are LNHDA and SQIVND (reference sequence). The CDR3 sequence: CASSMMGTVGYGYTF. In nucleotides, the CDR3 is TGTGCCAGTAGTATGATGGGGACAGTCGGGTATGGCTACACCTTC.

Only a few counts were recorded for this clone. The chain carries TRBV5-1 and TRBJ1-1; the D gene is possibly TRBD1 (6 bases). The V gene's germline CDR1 is SGHRS and CDR2 YFSETQ. Trimming removed 3 bases from V and 5 bases from J, with 20 bases in between. The CDR3 extends over 16 amino acids. The CDR3 reads CASSSAGTRVVTEAFF. The CDR3 DNA is TGCGCCAGCAGCTCCGCCGGGACAAGGGTTGTGACTGAAGCTTTCTTT.

This chain uses TRBV5-6 with TRBJ2-1; tentative D call: TRBD2 (5 bases). V was pared by 6 bases and J by 6 bases, with 13 bases between. CDR3 length equals 13 residues. The germline gives CDR1 SGHDT, CDR2 YYEEEE. In nucleotides, the CDR3 is TGTGCCAGCACCTATGGACTGGCCAATGAGCAGTTCTTC. It is translated as CASTYGLANEQFF.

V and J are TRBV3-1 (or the pseudogene TRBV3-2) and TRBJ1-5; unclear D gene. Germline values: CDR1 LGHDT, CDR2 YNNKEL (reference sequence). The CDR3 is 15 amino acids. V shed 1 base and J shed 0 bases, with 7 bases lying between them. This CDR3 reads CASSQGHPSNQPQHF. CDR3 coding DNA: TGTGCCAGCAGCCAAGGACACCCTAGCAATCAGCCCCAGCATTTT.

This clone was seen only once. This sequence joins TRBV5-1 and TRBJ2-7; possibly TRBD1 for D (5 bases). Trimming left V 1 base short and J 5 bases short, with 13 bases between. The CDR3 loop spans 14 amino acids. Germline CDR1 and CDR2: SGHRS and YFSETQ. The CDR3 coding sequence is TGCGCCAGCAGCTTGTCAGGGAAGGTCGACGAGCAGTACTTC. It codes for CASSLSGKVDEQYF.